This T cell receptor (beta chain) came from a study of shared clonotypes between healthy human individuals. Regarding the study as a whole: Limitation of the genetic and exposure-history diversity represented came from the few donors. All-four-donor shared clonotypes had higher generation probabilities than non-shared clonotypes did.

Sequenced by immunoSEQ multiplex PCR; TCRdb stores in-frame clones only, minus some. The profile shows some 500,000 clones, roughly 95% of them singletons. Subsets obtained from CD4+ cells comprised CD45RA+ naive and CD45RA-negative memory cells. Trimming removed 6 bases from V and 1 base from J; junction bases left unmatched: 6. From germline, CDR1 is WNHNN and CDR2 SYGVQD (reference sequence). There are 15 residues in the CDR3. For this clone: What it binds is unknown.

The chain links TRBV10-1 to TRBJ2-3, with 8 bases fitting TRBD2. The sequence was collected from a woman in her twenties or thirties in good health. The sample comprised naive CD4+ T cells sorted from blood. Subset: CD45RA+ positively selected. The CDR3 is CASSPGGAGTDTQYF. DNA for the CDR3: TGCGCCAGCAGCCCGGGGGGGGCCGGCACAGATACGCAGTATTTT.